The 10 T cell receptor beta chains reported below all come from one sample, sequenced in a study of cytomegalovirus exposure and HLA in healthy donors. 60 Vbeta and 13 Jbeta primers were used in PCR. Generated by immunoSEQ multiplex PCR, the TCRdb table keeps only in-frame clones and is missing some. The sample has about 260,000 clones, roughly 70% seen once; the top ten hold 2% to 2.5%. Material: PBMCs. Receptors originate from a female donor in good health and CMV-seronegative.

This chain uses TRBV5-4 with TRBJ2-3; D might be TRBD1 (5 bases). The length of the CDR3 is 15 residues. Trimming shortened V by 0 bases and J by 0 bases, and 8 bases separated the two germline ends. CDR1 SGHNT and CDR2 YYREEE come from the germline V gene (reference sequence). This chain's CDR3 is CASSLDRWSTDTQYF. Here the CDR3 DNA reads TGTGCCAGCAGCTTGGACAGGTGGAGCACAGATACGCAGTATTTT.

The sample holds one count of this clone. V is TRBV10-3 and J is TRBJ2-5; a possible D gene is TRBD1 (7 bases). Trimming stripped 7 bases from V and 0 bases from J, with 12 bases between. The CDR3 totals 14 residues. Germline V gene data show CDR1 as ENHRY and CDR2 as SYGVKD. The CDR3 here is CAINARGDQETQYF. The CDR3 nucleotides read TGTGCCATCAACGCCAGGGGGGACCAAGAGACCCAGTACTTC.

J is TRBJ2-2 and V is TRBV9; D not certain. Germline-derived CDR1 and CDR2 are SGDLS and YYNGEE. The CDR3 is 15 amino acids. Trimming pared 0 bases from V and 2 bases from J, leaving 8 bases between. The CDR3 reads CASSVGGQNTGELFF. CDR3 in DNA: TGTGCCAGCAGCGTAGGAGGTCAAAACACCGGGGAGCTGTTTTTT.

The rearrangement links TRBV15 to TRBJ1-2, with 11 bases that match TRBD1. Trimming cost V 0 bases and J 8 bases; bases outside gene matches: 8. CDR1 is LNHNV and CDR2 is YYDKDF in the germline V gene (reference sequence). The CDR3 spans 16 residues. The CDR3 here is CATSREAWTGGGGYTF. The CDR3 nucleotides are TGTGCCACCAGCAGAGAGGCATGGACAGGGGGCGGCGGCTACACCTTC.

The gene calls are TRBV29-1 and TRBJ1-2, with 8 nucleotides matching TRBD1. CDR1 and CDR2 from the germline V gene are SQVTM and ANQGSEA. With V trimmed by 7 bases and J by 5 bases, 9 bases remained unmatched. This CDR3 has 13 amino acids. CDR3 DNA: TGCAGCGCGGCGACCGGACAGGGATATGGCTACACCTTC. Its translation is CSAATGQGYGYTF.

Worth noting for this clone: This sample also contains other DNA sequences that code for the same CDR3. This sequence joins TRBV14 and TRBJ2-7; D unresolved. V was trimmed by 4 bases and J by 0 bases, leaving 4 bases between them. The V gene's germline CDR1 is SGHDN and CDR2 FVKESK. CDR3 length: 12 residues. This CDR3 is CASSRSSYEQYF. CDR3 nucleotide sequence: TGTGCCAGCAGCCGTAGCTCCTACGAGCAGTACTTC.

CDR3 nucleotides: TGTGCCAGTCGGAGGGGGGGACAGGGTTTCAATGAGCAGTTCTTC. It codes for CASRRGGQGFNEQFF. V and J are TRBV6-1 and TRBJ2-1; 9 bases are a match to TRBD1. The J segment lost 6 bases and the V segment lost 9 bases, leaving 12 bases of the junction unmatched. The CDR3 has 15 amino acids. Looked up from germline, CDR1 is MNHNS and CDR2 is SASEGT.

This clone was seen only a few times. The chain recombines TRBV15 with TRBJ2-2; 12 bases agree with TRBD2. The V gene end was trimmed by 7 bases and the J gene end by 5 bases; junction bases not matched to a gene: 8. The germline V gene encodes CDR1 LNHNV and CDR2 YYDKDF (reference sequence). This CDR3 region has 16 residues. CDR3 sequence (DNA): TGTGCCACCACCCCTAGCGGGAGGGCCGATACCGGGGAGCTGTTTTTT. It codes for CATTPSGRADTGELFF.

The gene calls are TRBV30 and TRBJ2-1, with 9 bases aligning to TRBD2. The CDR3 is made up of 14 amino acids. CDR1 is GTSNPN and CDR2 is SVGIG in the germline V gene (reference sequence). V was pared by 3 bases and J by 9 bases, with 9 bases of the junction left unmatched. The CDR3 coding sequence is TGTGCCTGGAGACTAGCGGGCATCAGGGGTGAGCAGTTCTTC. Its translation: CAWRLAGIRGEQFF.

J is TRBJ1-4 and V is TRBV5-1; 8 positions agree with TRBD1. Germline V lookup: CDR1 SGHRS, CDR2 YFSETQ. This CDR3 is 16 amino acids long. With 0 bases clipped from V and 8 bases from J, the junction kept 9 bases outside the gene matches. CDR3 sequence (DNA): TGCGCCAGCAGCTTGGCCGGGACAGGTGGGCAAGAAAAACTGTTTTTT. Its translation is CASSLAGTGGQEKLFF.